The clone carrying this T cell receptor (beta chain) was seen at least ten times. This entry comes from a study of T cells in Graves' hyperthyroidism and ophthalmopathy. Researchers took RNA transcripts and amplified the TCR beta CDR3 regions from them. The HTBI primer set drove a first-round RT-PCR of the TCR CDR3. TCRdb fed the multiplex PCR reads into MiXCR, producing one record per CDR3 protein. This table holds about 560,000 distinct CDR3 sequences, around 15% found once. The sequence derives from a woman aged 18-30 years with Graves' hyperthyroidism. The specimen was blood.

This CDR3 is CSASPLTSGPTDTQYF. The CDR3 region has the DNA TGCAGTGCTAGTCCGTTGACTAGCGGACCAACAGATACGCAGTATTTT. The V and J genes are TRBV20-1 and TRBJ2-3; 9 nucleotides match TRBD2. V gave up 3 bases and J gave up 3 bases; unmatched junction bases: 10. The CDR3 runs to 16 residues. Germline values: CDR1 DFQATT, CDR2 SNEGSKA (reference sequence).